This entry describes one T cell receptor (beta chain). Its target is unknown. This CDR3 contains 14 residues. In germline, CDR1 is MDHEN, CDR2 SYDVKM. The PCR was carried out with 60 Vbeta primers and 13 Jbeta primers. Using immunoSEQ multiplex PCR, the repertoire was profiled, and TCRdb retains in-frame clones only, with some absent. Of 75,000 to 100,000 clones listed, around 79% are singletons. This entry comes from a study of cytomegalovirus exposure and HLA in healthy donors. The overall study: Earlier findings included about 120 million unique TCR beta sequences obtained from about 180 million T cells. Notes on the study in general: In a later analysis, HLA-associated beta chains showed higher expansion and lower generation probabilities than comparable chains. In a later analysis, a missense DCLRE1C variant was linked to TCR beta V- and J-gene trimming.

The clonotype originates from a woman between 65 and 79 years old in good health and CMV-seropositive. The chain is built from TRBV28 and TRBJ2-5; 10 bases align to TRBD1. Judging by the DNA end, TRBJ2-7 fits better; the J call may be wrong. The sample taken for sequencing was PBMCs. Here the CDR3 DNA reads TGTGCCAGCAGTGGGGACAGGGGAACCTACGAGCAGTACTTC. It encodes CASSGDRGTYEQYF.